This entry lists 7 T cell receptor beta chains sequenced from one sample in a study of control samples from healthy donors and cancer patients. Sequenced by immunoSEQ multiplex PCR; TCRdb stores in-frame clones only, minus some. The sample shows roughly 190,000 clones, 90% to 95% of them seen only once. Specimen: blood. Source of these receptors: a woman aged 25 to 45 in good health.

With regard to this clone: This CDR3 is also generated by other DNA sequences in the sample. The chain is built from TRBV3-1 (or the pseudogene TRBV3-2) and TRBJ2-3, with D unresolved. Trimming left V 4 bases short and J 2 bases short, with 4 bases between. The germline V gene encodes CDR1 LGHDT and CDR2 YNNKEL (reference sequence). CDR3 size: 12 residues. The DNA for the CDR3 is TGTGCCAGCAGCCCATCCACAGATACGCAGTATTTT. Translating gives CASSPSTDTQYF.

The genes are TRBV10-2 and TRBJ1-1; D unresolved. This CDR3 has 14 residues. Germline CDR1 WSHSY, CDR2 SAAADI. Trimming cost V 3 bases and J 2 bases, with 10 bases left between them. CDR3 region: CASSDMGSNTEAFF. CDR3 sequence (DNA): TGCGCCAGCAGTGATATGGGCTCCAACACTGAAGCTTTCTTT.

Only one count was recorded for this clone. The CDR3 region is CASRSTQGGNTIYF. CDR3 nucleotide sequence: TGTGCCAGCAGGTCGACTCAAGGAGGAAACACCATATATTTT. V and J are TRBV5-5 and TRBJ1-3; D ambiguous. The CDR3 extends over 14 amino acids. Germline CDR1 is SGHKS and CDR2 is YYEKEE (reference sequence). Trimming removed 5 bases at V and 4 bases at J, with 13 bases between.

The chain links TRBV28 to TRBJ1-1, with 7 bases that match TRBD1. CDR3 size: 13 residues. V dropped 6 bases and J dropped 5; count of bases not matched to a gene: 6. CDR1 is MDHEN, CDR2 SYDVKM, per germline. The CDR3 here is CASRFDRATEAFF. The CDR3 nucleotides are TGTGCCAGCAGATTCGACAGGGCTACTGAAGCTTTCTTT.

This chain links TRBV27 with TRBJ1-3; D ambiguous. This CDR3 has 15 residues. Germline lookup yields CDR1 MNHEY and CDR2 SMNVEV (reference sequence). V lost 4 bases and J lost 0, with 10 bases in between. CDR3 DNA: TGTGCCAGCAGTTCCCGCGGAAGCTCTGGAAACACCATATATTTT. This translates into CASSSRGSSGNTIYF.

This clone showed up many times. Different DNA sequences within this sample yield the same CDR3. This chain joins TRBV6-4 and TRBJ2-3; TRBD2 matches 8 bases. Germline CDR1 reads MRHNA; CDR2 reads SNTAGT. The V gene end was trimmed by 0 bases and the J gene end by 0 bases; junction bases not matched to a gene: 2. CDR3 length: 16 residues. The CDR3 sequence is CASSDSAGGSTDTQYF. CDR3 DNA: TGTGCCAGCAGTGACTCGGCGGGGGGTAGCACAGATACGCAGTATTTT.

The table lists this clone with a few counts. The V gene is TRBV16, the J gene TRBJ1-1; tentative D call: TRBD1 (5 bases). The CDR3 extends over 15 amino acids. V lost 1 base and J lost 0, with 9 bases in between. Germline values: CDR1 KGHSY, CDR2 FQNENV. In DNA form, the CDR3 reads TGTGCCAGCAGCCAATGGGGCGGATTGAACACTGAAGCTTTCTTT. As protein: CASSQWGGLNTEAFF.